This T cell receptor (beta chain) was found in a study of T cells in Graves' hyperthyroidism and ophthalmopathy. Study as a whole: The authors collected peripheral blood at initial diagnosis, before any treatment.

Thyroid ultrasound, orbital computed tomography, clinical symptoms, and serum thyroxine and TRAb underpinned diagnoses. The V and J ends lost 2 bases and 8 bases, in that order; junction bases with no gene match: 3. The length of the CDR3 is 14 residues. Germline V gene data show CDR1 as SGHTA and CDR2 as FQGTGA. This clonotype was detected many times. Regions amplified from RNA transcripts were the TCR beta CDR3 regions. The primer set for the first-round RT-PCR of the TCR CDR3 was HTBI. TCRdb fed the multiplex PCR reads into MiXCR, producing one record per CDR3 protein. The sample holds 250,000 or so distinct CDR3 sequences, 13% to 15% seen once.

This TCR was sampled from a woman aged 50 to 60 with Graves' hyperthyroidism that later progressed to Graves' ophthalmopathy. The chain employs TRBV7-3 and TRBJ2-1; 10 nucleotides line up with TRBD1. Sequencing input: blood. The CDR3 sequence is CASSLVGTGDEQFF. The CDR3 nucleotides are TGTGCCAGCAGCTTAGTCGGGACAGGGGATGAGCAGTTCTTC.